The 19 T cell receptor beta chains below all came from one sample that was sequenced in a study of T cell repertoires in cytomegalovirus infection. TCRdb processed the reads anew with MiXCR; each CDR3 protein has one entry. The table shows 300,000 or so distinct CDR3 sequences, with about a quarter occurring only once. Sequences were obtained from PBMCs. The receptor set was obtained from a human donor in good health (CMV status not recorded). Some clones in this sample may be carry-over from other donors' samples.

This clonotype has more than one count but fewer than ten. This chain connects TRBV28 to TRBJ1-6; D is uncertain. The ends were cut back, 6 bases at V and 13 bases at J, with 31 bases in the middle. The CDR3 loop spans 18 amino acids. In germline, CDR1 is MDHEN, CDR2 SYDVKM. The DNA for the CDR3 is TGTGCCAGCAGCAGAATTAAACTAGGCCCAGTCACAAACGCCCCCCTCCACTTT. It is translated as CASSRIKLGPVTNAPLHF.

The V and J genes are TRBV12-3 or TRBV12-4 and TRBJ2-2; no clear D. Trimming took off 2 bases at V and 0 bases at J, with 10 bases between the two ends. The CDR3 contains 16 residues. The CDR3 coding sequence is TGTGCCAGCAGTTTACGGCTAGGGACGAACACCGGGGAGCTGTTTTTT. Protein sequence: CASSLRLGTNTGELFF.

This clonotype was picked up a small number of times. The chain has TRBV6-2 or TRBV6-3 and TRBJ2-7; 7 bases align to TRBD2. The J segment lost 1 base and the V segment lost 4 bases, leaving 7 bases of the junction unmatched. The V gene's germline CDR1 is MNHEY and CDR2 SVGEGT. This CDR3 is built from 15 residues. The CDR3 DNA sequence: TGTGCCAGCAGTTCAGGCGGGAGAGAATCCTACGAGCAGTACTTC. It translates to CASSSGGRESYEQYF.

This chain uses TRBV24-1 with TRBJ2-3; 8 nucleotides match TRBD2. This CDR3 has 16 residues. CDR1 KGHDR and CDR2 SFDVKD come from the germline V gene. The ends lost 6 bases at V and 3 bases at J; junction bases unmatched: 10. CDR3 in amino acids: CATSIDEGTRTDTQYF. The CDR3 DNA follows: TGTGCCACCAGTATCGACGAGGGGACTAGAACAGATACGCAGTATTTT.

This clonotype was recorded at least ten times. In DNA, the CDR3 is TGTGCCAGCAGTGCTGTGGGCGGGGGATATGGAGATACGCAGTATTTT. It is translated as CASSAVGGGYGDTQYF. The rearrangement links TRBV7-2 to TRBJ2-3, with 7 bases identical to TRBD2. The CDR3 spans 16 residues. The V gene end was trimmed by 6 bases and the J gene end by 5 bases; junction bases not matched to a gene: 14. CDR1 and CDR2 from the germline V gene are SGHTA and FQGNSA.

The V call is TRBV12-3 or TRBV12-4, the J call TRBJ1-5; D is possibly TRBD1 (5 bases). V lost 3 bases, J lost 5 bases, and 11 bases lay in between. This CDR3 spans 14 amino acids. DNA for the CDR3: TGTGCCAGCAGTTTTATGGGGGTTTATCAGCCCCAGCATTTT. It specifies CASSFMGVYQPQHF.

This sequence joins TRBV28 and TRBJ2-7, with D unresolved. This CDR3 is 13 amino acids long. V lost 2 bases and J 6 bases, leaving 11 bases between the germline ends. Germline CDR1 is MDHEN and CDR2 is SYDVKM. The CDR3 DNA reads TGTGCCAGCAGTTTAGGGCCGACCCTCGAGCAGTACTTC. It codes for CASSLGPTLEQYF.

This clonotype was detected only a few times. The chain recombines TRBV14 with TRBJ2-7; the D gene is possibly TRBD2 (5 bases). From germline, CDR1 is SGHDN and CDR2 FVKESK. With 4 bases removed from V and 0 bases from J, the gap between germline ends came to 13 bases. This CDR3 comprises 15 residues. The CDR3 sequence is CASSPGSASSYEQYF. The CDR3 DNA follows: TGTGCCAGCAGCCCGGGGAGCGCCAGCTCCTACGAGCAGTACTTC. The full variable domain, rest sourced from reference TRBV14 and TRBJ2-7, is EAGVTQFPSHSVIEKGQTVTLRCDPISGHDNLYWYRRVMGKEIKFLLHFVKESKQDESGMPNNRFLAERTGGTYSTLKVQPAELEDSGVYFCASSPGSASSYEQYFGPGTRLTVT.

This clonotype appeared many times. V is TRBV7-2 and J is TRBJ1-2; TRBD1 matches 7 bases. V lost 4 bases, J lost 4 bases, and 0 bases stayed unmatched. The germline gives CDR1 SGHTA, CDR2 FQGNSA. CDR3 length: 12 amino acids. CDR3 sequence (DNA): TGTGCCAGCAGCTGGGACAGCTATGGCTACACCTTC. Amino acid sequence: CASSWDSYGYTF. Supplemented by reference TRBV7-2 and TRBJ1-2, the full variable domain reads GAGVSQSPSNKVTEKGKDVELRCDPISGHTALYWYRQSLGQGLEFLIYFQGNSAPDKSGLPSDRFSAERTGGSVSTLTIQRTQQEDSAVYLCASSWDSYGYTFGSGTRLTVV.

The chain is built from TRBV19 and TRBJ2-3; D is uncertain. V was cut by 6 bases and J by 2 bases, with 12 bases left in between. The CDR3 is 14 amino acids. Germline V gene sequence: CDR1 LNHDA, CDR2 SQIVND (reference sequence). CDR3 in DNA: TGTGCCAGTAGACCGGTCGGAAACACAGATACGCAGTATTTT. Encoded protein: CASRPVGNTDTQYF.

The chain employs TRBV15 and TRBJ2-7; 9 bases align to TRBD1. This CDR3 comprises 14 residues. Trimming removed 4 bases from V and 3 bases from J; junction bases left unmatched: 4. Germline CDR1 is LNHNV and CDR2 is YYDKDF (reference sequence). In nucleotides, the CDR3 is TGTGCCACCAGCATGAGGACAGGGGACTACGAGCAGTACTTC. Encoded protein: CATSMRTGDYEQYF.

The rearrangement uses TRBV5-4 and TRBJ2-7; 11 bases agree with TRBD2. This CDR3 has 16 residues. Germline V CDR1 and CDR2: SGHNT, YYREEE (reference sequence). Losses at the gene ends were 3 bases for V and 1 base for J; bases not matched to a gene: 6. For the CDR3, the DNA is TGTGCCAGCAGCTCCGCTAGCGGGAGGCATTCCTACGAGCAGTACTTC. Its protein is CASSSASGRHSYEQYF.

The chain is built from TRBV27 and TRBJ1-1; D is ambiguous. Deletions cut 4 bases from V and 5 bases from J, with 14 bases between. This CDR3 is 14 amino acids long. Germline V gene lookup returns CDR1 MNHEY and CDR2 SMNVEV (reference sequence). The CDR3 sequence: CASSSISGGTEAFF. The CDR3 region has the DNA TGTGCCAGCAGTTCAATATCAGGCGGGACTGAAGCTTTCTTT.

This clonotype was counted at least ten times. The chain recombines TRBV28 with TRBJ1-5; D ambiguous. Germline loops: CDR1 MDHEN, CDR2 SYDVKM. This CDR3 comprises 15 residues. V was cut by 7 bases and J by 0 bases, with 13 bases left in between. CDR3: CASTFGLNSNQPQHF. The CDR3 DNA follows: TGTGCCAGCACGTTTGGACTCAATAGCAATCAGCCCCAGCATTTT.

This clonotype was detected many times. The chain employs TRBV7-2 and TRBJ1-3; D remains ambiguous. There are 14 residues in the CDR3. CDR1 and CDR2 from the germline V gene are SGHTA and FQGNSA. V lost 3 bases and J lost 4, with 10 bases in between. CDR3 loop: CASSLRVGGNTIYF. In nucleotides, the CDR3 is TGTGCCAGCAGCTTGCGGGTAGGCGGAAACACCATATATTTT. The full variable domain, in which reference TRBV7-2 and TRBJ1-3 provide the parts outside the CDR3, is GAGVSQSPSNKVTEKGKDVELRCDPISGHTALYWYRQSLGQGLEFLIYFQGNSAPDKSGLPSDRFSAERTGGSVSTLTIQRTQQEDSAVYLCASSLRVGGNTIYFGEGSWLTVV.

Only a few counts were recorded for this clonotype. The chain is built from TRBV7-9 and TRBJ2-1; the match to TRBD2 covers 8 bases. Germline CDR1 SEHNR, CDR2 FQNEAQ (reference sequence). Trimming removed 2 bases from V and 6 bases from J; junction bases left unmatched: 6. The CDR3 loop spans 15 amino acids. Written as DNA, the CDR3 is TGTGCCAGCAGCTTAACTCCGGCGGGAGGCAATGAGCAGTTCTTC. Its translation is CASSLTPAGGNEQFF.

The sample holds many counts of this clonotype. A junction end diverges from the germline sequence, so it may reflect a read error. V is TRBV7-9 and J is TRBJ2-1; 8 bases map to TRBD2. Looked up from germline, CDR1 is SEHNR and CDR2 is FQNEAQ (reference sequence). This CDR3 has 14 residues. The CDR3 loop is CASSLAVSGGQQFF. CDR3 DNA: TGTGCCAGCAGCCTAGCTGTGTCGGGGGGGCAGCAGTTCTTC.

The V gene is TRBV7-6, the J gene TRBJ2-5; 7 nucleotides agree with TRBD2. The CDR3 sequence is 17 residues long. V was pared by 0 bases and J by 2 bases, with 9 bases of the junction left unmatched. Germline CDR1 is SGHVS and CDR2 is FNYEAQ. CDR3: CASSLALGGAGQETQYF. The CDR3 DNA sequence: TGTGCCAGCAGCTTAGCCCTCGGAGGAGCGGGGCAAGAGACCCAGTACTTC.

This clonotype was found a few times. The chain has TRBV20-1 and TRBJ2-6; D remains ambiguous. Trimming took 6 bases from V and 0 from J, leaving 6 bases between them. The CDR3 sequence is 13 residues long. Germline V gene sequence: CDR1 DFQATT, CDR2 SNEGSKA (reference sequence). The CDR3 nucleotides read TGCAGTGCAGATAACTCTGGGGCCAACGTCCTGACTTTC. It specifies CSADNSGANVLTF.